The 18 T cell receptor beta chains reported below all come from one sample, sequenced in a study of ipilimumab plus nivolumab after autologous stem cell transplantation. Clones were read by immunoSEQ multiplex PCR, and TCRdb kept only the in-frame ones, dropping some. The table lists about 9,800 clones, over 60% of them singletons. Sequencing was performed on PBMCs, taken in a trial of ipilimumab plus nivolumab as post-transplant consolidation. The source is a female donor with multiple myeloma.

The chain employs TRBV5-5 and TRBJ1-3; unclear D gene. The CDR3 is 14 residues long. The germline V and J ends were trimmed by 4 bases and 1 base, with 9 bases remaining between them. The germline V gene has CDR1 SGHKS and CDR2 YYEKEE (reference sequence). CDR3 bases: TGTGCCAGCAGCCAGGACCCATCTGGAAACACCATATATTTT. Its translation is CASSQDPSGNTIYF.

The rearrangement joins TRBV6-5 to TRBJ1-5, with a possible D match to TRBD1 (6 bases). Trimming cost V 0 bases and J 6 bases, with 15 bases left between them. CDR3 length: 16 residues. Per the germline V gene, CDR1 is MNHEY and CDR2 is SVGAGI. The CDR3 reads CASSYSKGSGAQPQHF. The CDR3 coding sequence is TGTGCCAGCAGTTACTCGAAGGGCTCGGGGGCTCAGCCCCAGCATTTT.

The rearrangement joins TRBV11-3 to TRBJ2-3, with 15 nucleotides matching TRBD2. This CDR3 spans 18 amino acids. The germline gives CDR1 SGHNT, CDR2 YENEEA. V shed 5 bases and J 4 bases; nucleotides not matched to a gene: 10. The CDR3 DNA follows: TGTGCCAGCAGCCCCGGGACTAGCGGGAGGCTTAGCGCAGATACGCAGTATTTT. As protein: CASSPGTSGRLSADTQYF.

The V and J genes are TRBV27 and TRBJ2-7; D may be TRBD2 (7 bases). This CDR3 has 14 amino acids. The V gene lost 2 bases and the J gene lost 5 bases, with 13 bases spanning the gap. Germline V gene sequence: CDR1 MNHEY, CDR2 SMNVEV (reference sequence). The CDR3 region is CASSLGGGWNEQYF. In DNA, the CDR3 is TGTGCCAGCAGTTTAGGCGGGGGCTGGAACGAGCAGTACTTC.

The chain has TRBV5-4 and TRBJ2-7, with D maybe TRBD1 (6 bases). The CDR3 is 13 residues long. V lost 0 bases, J lost 3 bases, and 7 bases lay in between. CDR1 SGHNT and CDR2 YYREEE come from the germline V gene (reference sequence). CDR3 bases: TGTGCCAGCAGCTTGGAGGACAGCTACGAGCAGTACTTC. This gives the protein CASSLEDSYEQYF.

The gene calls are TRBV11-2 and TRBJ2-3; tentatively, D is TRBD1 or TRBD2 (5 bases each). The germline gives CDR1 SGHAT, CDR2 FQNNGV. CDR3 size: 15 residues. V was shortened by 5 bases and J by 2 bases, with 14 bases between the two germline ends. CDR3 amino acids: CASSKEGRVTDTQYF. The DNA for the CDR3 is TGTGCCAGCAGCAAAGAGGGCAGGGTCACAGATACGCAGTATTTT.

The J gene is TRBJ1-1, the V gene TRBV6-1; perhaps TRBD1 as D (5 bases). This CDR3 is built from 14 residues. V was shortened by 4 bases and J by 1 base, with 10 bases between the two germline ends. CDR1 is MNHNS and CDR2 is SASEGT in the germline V gene. CDR3 in DNA: TGTGCCAGCAGTGGCCTCCAGGGGAACACTGAAGCTTTCTTT. It is translated as CASSGLQGNTEAFF.

Notes on this clone: Sequence at one end of the junction differs from germline and may be a read error. The chain combines TRBV5-3 with TRBJ1-2, with a weak D call TRBD1 (6 bases). TRBV5-3 is placed among ORFs of uncertain function. The CDR3 loop spans 15 amino acids. CDR3 in DNA: TGTGCCAGCAGCTTGAGACAGGAGGATTACTATGGCTACACCTTC. It translates to CASSLRQEDYYGYTF.

This clone was found once. The rearrangement joins TRBV19 to TRBJ1-2, with unresolved D. V was trimmed by 4 bases and J by 2 bases, leaving 2 bases between them. CDR1 and CDR2 (germline): LNHDA, SQIVND (reference sequence). The CDR3 length is 11 residues. The CDR3 DNA reads TGTGCCAGTAGTACCAACTATGGCTACACCTTC. Translated: CASSTNYGYTF. The full variable domain, its missing parts supplied by reference TRBV19 and TRBJ1-2, is DGGITQSPKYLFRKEGQNVTLSCEQNLNHDAMYWYRQDPGQGLRLIYYSQIVNDFQKGDIAEGYSVSREKKESFPLTVTSAQKNPTAFYLCASSTNYGYTFGSGTRLTVV.

The chain employs TRBV28 and TRBJ2-3; 10 positions match TRBD2. V lost 4 bases, J lost 5 bases, and 9 bases stayed unmatched. Per germline, CDR1 MDHEN and CDR2 SYDVKM. CDR3 length equals 16 residues. The CDR3, as DNA: TGTGCCAGCAGTTCCCTAGCGGGAGCCCTCATAGATACGCAGTATTTT. Its translation is CASSSLAGALIDTQYF.

V usage is TRBV29-1 and J usage is TRBJ1-1; D gene unclear. Per the germline V gene, CDR1 is SQVTM and CDR2 is ANQGSEA. Between the trimmed V and J ends, which lost 3 bases and 2 bases, there was a span of 10 bases. This CDR3 comprises 13 residues. CDR3 sequence reads: CSVEKKINTEAFF. The CDR3 nucleotides are TGCAGCGTTGAGAAAAAGATAAACACTGAAGCTTTCTTT.

The chain recombines TRBV12-5 with TRBJ2-2, with TRBD2 matching 7 bases. CDR3 length: 15 residues. Germline CDR1 LGHNT, CDR2 FRNRAP. The trim removed 7 bases at V and 5 bases at J, leaving 10 bases unmatched. The CDR3 nucleotides read TGTGCTAGTGCCCGCGGGGGAGGGGAGACCGGGGAGCTGTTTTTT. Translation gives CASARGGGETGELFF.

The rearrangement joins TRBV30 to TRBJ2-7; TRBD1 agrees at 9 bases. CDR1 and CDR2 from the germline V gene are GTSNPN and SVGIG (reference sequence). The V and J ends lost 3 bases and 6 bases, in that order; junction bases with no gene match: 0. CDR3 length equals 11 residues. The CDR3: CAWRDRGEQYF. CDR3 DNA sequence: TGTGCCTGGAGGGACAGGGGCGAGCAGTACTTC.

This chain joins TRBV18 and TRBJ1-2; 10 bases match TRBD1. Germline V gives CDR1 KGHSH, CDR2 LQKENI. The CDR3 totals 15 residues. Trimming took 3 bases from V and 6 from J; bases not matched to a gene: 7. Here the CDR3 reads CASSPSQGQGNGYTF. CDR3 bases: TGTGCCAGCTCACCGAGTCAGGGACAGGGGAATGGCTACACCTTC.

This clone is categorized as medium-sized. The chain carries TRBV6-5 and TRBJ1-2; perhaps TRBD1 as D (5 bases). The CDR3 spans 14 residues. Trimming removed 2 bases at V and 3 bases at J, with 10 bases between. Germline V gives CDR1 MNHEY, CDR2 SVGAGI. CDR3 in amino acids: CASSYGRGHYGYTF. CDR3 bases: TGTGCCAGCAGTTACGGCCGGGGACACTATGGCTACACCTTC.

The rearrangement joins TRBV30 to TRBJ1-5; 9 nucleotides align to TRBD1. Trimming at V came to 5 bases and at J to 4 bases, leaving 12 bases not matched to a gene. The CDR3 covers 16 residues. The V gene's germline CDR1 is GTSNPN and CDR2 SVGIG (reference sequence). CDR3 loop: CAWGKGQGVGNQPQHF. In DNA form, the CDR3 reads TGTGCCTGGGGCAAGGGACAGGGTGTAGGAAATCAGCCCCAGCATTTT.

This clone was counted a few times. The CDR3 protein is CASSPSGTNYGYTF. CDR3 nucleotide sequence: TGCGCCAGCAGCCCATCGGGGACTAACTATGGCTACACCTTC. This chain uses TRBV5-1 with TRBJ1-2; no clear D gene. Germline V gives CDR1 SGHRS, CDR2 YFSETQ. V dropped 4 bases and J dropped 0 bases, with 10 bases sitting between them. CDR3 length: 14 residues.

V and J are TRBV9 and TRBJ1-3; unclear D gene. The CDR3 is made up of 16 amino acids. Germline CDR1 SGDLS, CDR2 YYNGEE. Deletions cut 4 bases from V and 3 bases from J, with 17 bases between. DNA of the CDR3: TGTGCCAGCAGCTCTCCTAACGGTCGGAGTGGAAACACCATATATTTT. Protein sequence: CASSSPNGRSGNTIYF.